The next 27 T cell receptor beta chains were all read from a single sample in a study of blood T cell repertoires in COVID-19. The method was immunoSEQ multiplex PCR; TCRdb's version includes in-frame clones alone and lacks a portion of them. This sample has 90,000 to 130,000 clones, with approximately 90% found just once. Sequenced sample: peripheral blood. These receptors were obtained from a human donor in a cohort sampled during active COVID-19.

The chain joins TRBV2 to TRBJ2-5, with D possibly TRBD1 on 6 matching bases. The V and J ends lost 5 bases and 1 base respectively, with 14 bases between them. CDR1 and CDR2 (germline): SNHLY, FYNNEI. CDR3 length equals 15 residues. The CDR3: CASSIPSGAQETQYF. CDR3 DNA: TGTGCCAGCAGTATTCCTTCAGGGGCCCAAGAGACCCAGTACTTC.

In DNA form, the CDR3 reads TGTGCCAGCAGCCAAGTATTGCGGTACAATGAGCAGTTCTTC. Its protein is CASSQVLRYNEQFF. This rearrangement joins TRBV3-1 (or the pseudogene TRBV3-2) to TRBJ2-1; no firm D call. The CDR3 is made up of 14 amino acids. The V and J ends lost 1 base and 4 bases respectively, with 8 bases between them. Germline V gene lookup returns CDR1 LGHDT and CDR2 YNNKEL (reference sequence).

V usage is TRBV5-1 and J usage is TRBJ1-2; D not resolved. The V gene lost 0 bases and the J gene lost 3 bases, with 15 bases spanning the gap. The CDR3 is 16 residues long. CDR1 and CDR2 (germline): SGHRS, YFSETQ. The CDR3 DNA sequence: TGCGCCAGCAGCTTGGACTCTAGCGCGGGATACTATGGCTACACCTTC. Translating it yields CASSLDSSAGYYGYTF.

This chain uses TRBV28 with TRBJ1-5, with a weak D call TRBD1 (5 bases). The CDR3 runs 15 residues. Germline values: CDR1 MDHEN, CDR2 SYDVKM. V shed 6 bases and J shed 0 bases, with 12 bases lying between them. The CDR3: CASSPVGGSNQPQHF. DNA of the CDR3: TGTGCCAGCAGCCCGGTCGGGGGTAGCAATCAGCCCCAGCATTTT.

Concerning this clone: This sample includes further DNA sequences coding for the same CDR3. V usage is TRBV5-1 and J usage is TRBJ2-7; the D gene is possibly TRBD1 (6 bases). CDR3 size: 13 residues. V lost 5 bases and J 0 bases, leaving 9 bases between the germline ends. Looked up from germline, CDR1 is SGHRS and CDR2 is YFSETQ. CDR3 sequence: CASRTGTSYEQYF. CDR3 DNA sequence: TGCGCCAGCAGAACAGGGACCTCCTACGAGCAGTACTTC.

This chain links TRBV30 with TRBJ1-4; unclear D gene. Trimming removed 5 bases at V and 8 bases at J, with 18 bases between. The CDR3 runs to 14 residues. Germline V lookup: CDR1 GTSNPN, CDR2 SVGIG (reference sequence). The CDR3 is CAWGRGSRFEKLFF. CDR3 DNA: TGTGCCTGGGGCCGGGGATCAAGGTTCGAAAAACTGTTTTTT.

V usage is TRBV19 and J usage is TRBJ1-5; 8 nucleotides agree with TRBD1. This CDR3 is 15 amino acids long. CDR1 LNHDA and CDR2 SQIVND come from the germline V gene (reference sequence). The V and J ends lost 7 bases and 8 bases, in that order; junction bases with no gene match: 13. Written as DNA, the CDR3 is TGTGCCAGTACCCCGACAGGGGCCCCACCGGAGCCCCAGCATTTT. Its protein product is CASTPTGAPPEPQHF.

The genes are TRBV7-3 and TRBJ1-2; TRBD1 is a possible D gene (5 bases). Germline V CDR1 and CDR2: SGHTA, FQGTGA. The CDR3 is 15 residues long. V was shortened by 2 bases and J by 5 bases, with 15 bases between the two germline ends. The CDR3 here is CASSLGQGRQYGYTF. Written as DNA, the CDR3 is TGTGCCAGCAGCTTAGGTCAGGGCAGGCAATATGGCTACACCTTC.

The chain recombines TRBV9 with TRBJ1-6; unclear D gene. Trimming took 4 bases from V and 0 from J, leaving 8 bases between them. CDR3 length: 15 amino acids. Germline V gene sequence: CDR1 SGDLS, CDR2 YYNGEE. CDR3 protein: CASSPSSSYNSPLHF. The CDR3, as DNA: TGTGCCAGCAGCCCCTCGAGCTCCTATAATTCACCCCTCCACTTT.

This clone has only a few counts. The V and J genes are TRBV5-1 and TRBJ1-5, with 9 nucleotides matching TRBD1. Trimming took 4 bases from V and 6 from J; bases not matched to a gene: 8. Germline V CDR1 and CDR2: SGHRS, YFSETQ. This CDR3 has 15 amino acids. The CDR3 is CASSAGTGRSQPQHF. For the CDR3, the DNA is TGCGCCAGCAGCGCCGGGACAGGGCGGTCTCAGCCCCAGCATTTT.

The chain joins TRBV5-1 to TRBJ1-1, with D hard to call. The V and J ends lost 0 bases and 3 bases respectively, with 3 bases between them. Per germline, CDR1 SGHRS and CDR2 YFSETQ. CDR3 length: 12 residues. CDR3 loop: CASSLGDTEAFF. As DNA, the CDR3 is TGCGCCAGCAGCTTGGGAGACACTGAAGCTTTCTTT.

The rearrangement links TRBV4-2 to TRBJ2-5; 7 nucleotides align to TRBD2. This CDR3 is 14 amino acids long. The V gene's germline CDR1 is LGHNA and CDR2 YNFKEQ. V was clipped by 4 bases and J by 5 bases; unmatched bases: 7. CDR3 loop: CASSRGGSGETQYF. The CDR3 bases are TGTGCCAGCAGCCGGGGGGGTAGCGGGGAGACCCAGTACTTC.

The chain has TRBV5-1 and TRBJ1-3, with no clear D. V dropped 4 bases and J dropped 0 bases, with 11 bases sitting between them. The germline CDR1 and CDR2 sequences are SGHRS and YFSETQ. CDR3 length: 15 residues. The CDR3 bases are TGCGCCAGCAGCCCCACCGCGGGCTCTGGAAACACCATATATTTT. Its translation is CASSPTAGSGNTIYF.

CDR3 sequence reads: CASSLEVRSNQGQYF. CDR3 sequence (DNA): TGTGCCAGCAGCTTAGAGGTCAGATCCAATCAGGGCCAGTACTTC. The chain joins TRBV7-2 to TRBJ2-5; D is perhaps TRBD1 (5 bases). Trimming removed 1 base from V and 10 bases from J, with 19 bases in between. CDR1 and CDR2 from the germline V gene are SGHTA and FQGNSA. CDR3 length equals 15 residues.

The chain carries TRBV11-2 and TRBJ1-6; 12 nucleotides align to TRBD1. Germline CDR1 is SGHAT and CDR2 is FQNNGV. The CDR3 consists of 18 residues. Trimming took 5 bases from V and 8 from J; bases not matched to a gene: 13. The CDR3 sequence is CASSARWGTGGEHSPLHF. In DNA, the CDR3 is TGTGCCAGCAGCGCTAGATGGGGGACAGGGGGCGAACATTCACCCCTCCACTTT.

The CDR3 reads CASSLYRAGNTEAFF. In DNA, the CDR3 is TGTGCCAGCAGCTTGTACAGGGCGGGGAACACTGAAGCTTTCTTT. This chain uses TRBV5-4 with TRBJ1-1; TRBD1 might be the D (6 bases). CDR1 SGHNT and CDR2 YYREEE come from the germline V gene (reference sequence). The V and J ends lost 1 base and 1 base respectively, with 11 bases between them. The CDR3 is 15 amino acids.

The V gene is TRBV29-1, the J gene TRBJ2-1; maybe TRBD1 (6 bases). This CDR3 spans 12 amino acids. V was pared by 4 bases and J by 3 bases, with 7 bases between. Germline CDR1 SQVTM, CDR2 ANQGSEA. The CDR3 coding sequence is TGCAGCGTTGGGACAGTCTACAATGAGCAGTTCTTC. Translating gives CSVGTVYNEQFF.

The chain couples TRBV10-2 to TRBJ1-6; 8 bases are a match to TRBD1. This CDR3 region has 15 residues. Germline V CDR1 and CDR2: WSHSY, SAAADI. The V and J ends lost 7 bases and 6 bases, in that order; junction bases with no gene match: 8. CDR3 DNA sequence: TGCGCCAGCACCCTCCTCACAGGGGGTAATTCACCCCTCCACTTT. This encodes CASTLLTGGNSPLHF.

In DNA, the CDR3 is TGTGCCAGCAGCGTAAACCAGGGGTACAATGAGCAGTTCTTC. Translation gives CASSVNQGYNEQFF. The chain is built from TRBV9 and TRBJ2-1; perhaps TRBD1 as D (6 bases). V was cut by 1 base and J by 4 bases, with 9 bases left in between. This CDR3 has 14 residues. Germline CDR1 SGDLS, CDR2 YYNGEE.

This clone was seen a handful of times. The rearrangement uses TRBV11-2 and TRBJ1-5, with a possible D match to TRBD1 (5 bases). V shed 3 bases and J shed 2 bases, with 11 bases lying between them. The length of the CDR3 is 15 residues. From germline, CDR1 is SGHAT and CDR2 FQNNGV. CDR3 coding DNA: TGTGCCAGCAGCTTGGGGGGATCGGGCAATCAGCCCCAGCATTTT. As protein: CASSLGGSGNQPQHF.

V and J are TRBV4-2 and TRBJ1-5, with D possibly matching TRBD1 (6 bases). Looked up from germline, CDR1 is LGHNA and CDR2 is YNFKEQ. V lost 4 bases, J lost 7 bases, and 17 bases lay in between. The length of the CDR3 is 15 residues. The CDR3: CASSLNRVLGQPQHF. CDR3 nucleotide sequence: TGTGCCAGCAGCCTTAACAGGGTTCTAGGACAGCCCCAGCATTTT.

The gene calls are TRBV19 and TRBJ2-3; D may be TRBD2 (5 bases). The V end lost 6 bases, the J end lost 5 bases, and 12 bases lay between the germline ends. CDR3 length: 13 residues. The germline V gene has CDR1 LNHDA and CDR2 SQIVND (reference sequence). CDR3 residues: CASRPAGVDTQYF. The DNA for the CDR3 is TGTGCCAGTAGACCGGCGGGTGTAGATACGCAGTATTTT.

The gene calls are TRBV9 and TRBJ1-1; 8 bases map to TRBD1. The CDR3 extends over 15 amino acids. V gave up 0 bases and J gave up 6 bases; unmatched junction bases: 7. Germline V CDR1 and CDR2: SGDLS, YYNGEE. The CDR3: CASSVAPDRAPEAFF. CDR3 DNA: TGTGCCAGCAGCGTAGCCCCGGACAGGGCCCCTGAAGCTTTCTTT.

The chain uses TRBV4-1 and TRBJ1-4, with a weak D call TRBD1 (6 bases). The CDR3 spans 15 residues. Germline assignment: CDR1 MGHRA and CDR2 YSYEKL. V lost 4 bases and J lost 7, with 16 bases in between. CDR3 in DNA: TGCGCCAGCAGCCCTTTGACAGGTGGGATTGAAAAACTGTTTTTT. Translated, it gives CASSPLTGGIEKLFF.

The CDR3: CASSLESGLGQPQHF. The CDR3 DNA sequence: TGTGCCAGCAGCTTAGAATCAGGGTTGGGTCAGCCCCAGCATTTT. The chain combines TRBV11-2 with TRBJ1-5; D might be TRBD1 (5 bases). V was trimmed by 0 bases and J by 6 bases, leaving 12 bases between them. The CDR3 consists of 15 residues. Germline CDR1 SGHAT, CDR2 FQNNGV.

This rearrangement joins TRBV10-2 to TRBJ1-2; 7 positions match TRBD1. From germline, CDR1 is WSHSY and CDR2 SAAADI. The CDR3 contains 13 residues. Germline trimming cut 6 bases from V and 4 bases from J; bases unmatched to any gene: 5. DNA for the CDR3: TGCGCCAGCAGCGAAGACAGGGCCTATGGCTACACCTTC. Protein sequence: CASSEDRAYGYTF.

J is TRBJ2-1 and V is TRBV19; TRBD2 matches 9 bases. The CDR3 covers 15 residues. The ends lost 9 bases at V and 4 bases at J; junction bases unmatched: 10. Germline values: CDR1 LNHDA, CDR2 SQIVND (reference sequence). CDR3 in amino acids: CASLRSGSWYNEQFF. CDR3 DNA: TGTGCCAGCCTCCGTAGCGGGAGTTGGTACAATGAGCAGTTCTTC. Full variable domain (outside the CDR3, taken from reference TRBV19 and TRBJ2-1): DGGITQSPKYLFRKEGQNVTLSCEQNLNHDAMYWYRQDPGQGLRLIYYSQIVNDFQKGDIAEGYSVSREKKESFPLTVTSAQKNPTAFYLCASLRSGSWYNEQFFGPGTRLTVL.